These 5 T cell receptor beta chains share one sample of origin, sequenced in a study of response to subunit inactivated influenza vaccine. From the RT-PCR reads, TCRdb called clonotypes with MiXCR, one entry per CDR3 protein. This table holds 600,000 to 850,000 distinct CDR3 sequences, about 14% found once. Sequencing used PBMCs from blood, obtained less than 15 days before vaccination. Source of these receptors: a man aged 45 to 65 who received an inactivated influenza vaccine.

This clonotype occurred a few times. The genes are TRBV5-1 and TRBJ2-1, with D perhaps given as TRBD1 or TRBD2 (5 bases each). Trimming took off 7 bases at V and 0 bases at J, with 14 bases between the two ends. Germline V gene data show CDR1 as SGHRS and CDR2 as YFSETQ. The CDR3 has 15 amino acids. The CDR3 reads CASVRDGSSYNEQFF. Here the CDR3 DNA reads TGCGCCAGCGTTCGGGACGGAAGCTCCTACAATGAGCAGTTCTTC.

The CDR3 here is CASSPTRGMIYGYTF. The DNA of the CDR3 is TGTGCCAGCAGTCCAACCCGGGGGATGATCTATGGCTACACCTTC. The rearrangement joins TRBV25-1 to TRBJ1-2; weak D call: TRBD1 (5 bases). The V gene's germline CDR1 is MGHDK and CDR2 SYGVNS. There are 15 residues in the CDR3. Trimming left V 5 bases short and J 4 bases short, with 17 bases between.

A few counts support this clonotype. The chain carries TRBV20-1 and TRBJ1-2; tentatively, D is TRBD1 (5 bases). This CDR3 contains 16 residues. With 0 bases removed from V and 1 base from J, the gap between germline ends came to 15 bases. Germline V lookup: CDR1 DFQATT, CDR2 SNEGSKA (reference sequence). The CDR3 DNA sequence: TGCAGTGCTAGAGATTCTCTAGTAGGGGTTAACTATGGCTACACCTTC. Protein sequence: CSARDSLVGVNYGYTF.

The CDR3: CASSTPGVYEQYF. Written as DNA, the CDR3 is TGCGCCAGCAGCACACCGGGAGTCTACGAGCAGTACTTC. The gene calls are TRBV5-1 and TRBJ2-7; D may be TRBD2 (6 bases). CDR1 and CDR2 from the germline V gene are SGHRS and YFSETQ. This CDR3 region has 13 residues. Between the trimmed V and J ends, which lost 4 bases and 3 bases, there was a span of 11 bases.

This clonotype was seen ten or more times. This chain's CDR3 is CASNDRDRGLYEQYF. The CDR3 nucleotides read TGTGCCAGCAACGATCGGGACAGGGGGCTCTACGAGCAGTACTTC. This chain connects TRBV6-2 or TRBV6-3 to TRBJ2-7; 12 bases match TRBD1. This CDR3 contains 15 residues. Germline CDR1 is MNHEY and CDR2 is SVGEGT. V was pared by 7 bases and J by 3 bases, with 7 bases of the junction left unmatched.